Included here is one TCR beta chain sequence, with context. Its antigen is not known. This entry is derived from a study of cytomegalovirus exposure and HLA in healthy donors. Whole-study results and caveats: In vitro, a few CMV-associated chains proved specific for CMV antigens. The investigators catalogued 150 or so TCR beta chains as cytomegalovirus-associated.

Trimming removed 0 bases at V and 0 bases at J, with 12 bases between. CDR3 length: 16 residues. Germline values: CDR1 SGHTA, CDR2 FQGTGA. This table comes from immunoSEQ multiplex PCR, and its TCRdb copy is limited to in-frame clones, with some not included. The sample shows approximately 300,000 clones, about nine tenths of them seen only once. Sequenced: PBMCs. The V call is TRBV7-3, the J call TRBJ2-7; unclear D gene. The origin of this receptor is a woman in her 30s in good health and CMV-seropositive. The DNA of the CDR3 is TGTGCCAGCAGCTTAACAGCCGCCATTTCCTCCTACGAGCAGTACTTC. Translated, it gives CASSLTAAISSYEQYF.